The 5 T cell receptor beta chains given below trace back to one sample, sequenced in a study of cytomegalovirus exposure and HLA in healthy donors. PCR used 60 Vbeta primers and 13 Jbeta primers. Assay used: immunoSEQ multiplex PCR; TCRdb lists only in-frame clones, some missing. The sample shows 120,000 or so clones, about 78% of them seen only once. The material sequenced was PBMCs. These TCRs come from a man aged 25-45 years in good health and CMV-seronegative.

The J gene is TRBJ2-3, the V gene TRBV6-5, with D tentatively TRBD2 (5 bases). The CDR3 consists of 12 residues. CDR1 and CDR2 from the germline V gene are MNHEY and SVGAGI. Deletions cut 7 bases from V and 4 bases from J, with 9 bases between. This CDR3 is CASNDGADTQYF. CDR3 DNA: TGTGCCAGCAACGACGGGGCAGATACGCAGTATTTT.

The chain has TRBV6-1 and TRBJ2-1; 7 bases line up with TRBD2. The CDR3 spans 15 residues. With 6 bases clipped from V and 8 bases from J, the junction kept 13 bases outside the gene matches. Germline-derived CDR1 and CDR2 are MNHNS and SASEGT. CDR3 protein: CASSRPGTKSHEQFF. Written as DNA, the CDR3 is TGTGCCAGCAGCCGACCGGGGACTAAGAGTCATGAGCAGTTCTTC.

The rearrangement links TRBV19 to TRBJ1-5; TRBD1 aligns across 7 bases. The CDR3 is 14 residues long. In germline, CDR1 is LNHDA, CDR2 SQIVND (reference sequence). J gave up 5 bases and V 8 bases, and 9 bases lay outside the gene matches. The CDR3 region has the DNA TGTGCCAGTTCCCCACAGGGGATAGATCAGCCCCAGCATTTT. Residues: CASSPQGIDQPQHF.

This chain's CDR3 is CAINPSKGVTGELFF. The CDR3 nucleotides are TGTGCCATCAACCCTTCCAAAGGGGTCACCGGGGAGCTGTTTTTT. J is TRBJ2-2 and V is TRBV10-3; the D gene is possibly TRBD1 (5 bases). Germline CDR1 ENHRY, CDR2 SYGVKD. The length of the CDR3 is 15 residues. V was pared by 7 bases and J by 4 bases, with 16 bases between.

The chain uses TRBV4-1 and TRBJ1-1; TRBD1 agrees at 7 bases. The length of the CDR3 is 15 residues. Germline V CDR1 and CDR2: MGHRA, YSYEKL. V trimming: 3 bases; J trimming: 0 bases; junction bases outside the gene matches: 4. For the CDR3, the DNA is TGCGCCAGCAGCCACCGACAGGGCCTGAACACTGAAGCTTTCTTT. Translating it yields CASSHRQGLNTEAFF.